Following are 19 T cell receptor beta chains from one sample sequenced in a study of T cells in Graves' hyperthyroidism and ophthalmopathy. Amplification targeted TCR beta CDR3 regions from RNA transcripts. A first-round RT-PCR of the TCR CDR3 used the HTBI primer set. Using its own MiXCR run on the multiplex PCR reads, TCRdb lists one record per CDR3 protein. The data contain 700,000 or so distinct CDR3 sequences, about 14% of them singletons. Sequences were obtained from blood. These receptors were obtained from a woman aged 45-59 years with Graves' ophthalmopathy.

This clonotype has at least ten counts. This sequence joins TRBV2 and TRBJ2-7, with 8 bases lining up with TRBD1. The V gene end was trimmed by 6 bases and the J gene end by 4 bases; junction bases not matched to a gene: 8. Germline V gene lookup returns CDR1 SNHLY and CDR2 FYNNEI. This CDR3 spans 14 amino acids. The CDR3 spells CASSPGQAPYEQYF. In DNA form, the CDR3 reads TGTGCCAGCAGCCCGGGACAGGCCCCTTACGAGCAGTACTTC.

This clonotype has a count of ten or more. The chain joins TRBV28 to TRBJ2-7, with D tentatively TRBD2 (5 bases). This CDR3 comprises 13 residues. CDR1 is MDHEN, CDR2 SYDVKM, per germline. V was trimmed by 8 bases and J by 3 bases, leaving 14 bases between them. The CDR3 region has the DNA TGTGCCAGCGGAGGACTCCCCGACTACGAGCAGTACTTC. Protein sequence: CASGGLPDYEQYF.

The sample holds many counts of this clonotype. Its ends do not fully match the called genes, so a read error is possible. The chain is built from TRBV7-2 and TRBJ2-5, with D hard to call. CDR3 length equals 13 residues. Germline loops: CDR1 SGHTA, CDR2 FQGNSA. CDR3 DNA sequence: TGTGCCAGCAGCAGCTCCAGACAAGAGGCCCAGTACTTC. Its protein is CASSSSRQEAQYF. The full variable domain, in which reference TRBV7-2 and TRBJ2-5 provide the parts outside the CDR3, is GAGVSQSPSNKVTEKGKDVELRCDPISGHTALYWYRQSLGQGLEFLIYFQGNSAPDKSGLPSDRFSAERTGGSVSTLTIQRTQQEDSAVYLCASSSSRQEAQYFGPGTRLLVL.

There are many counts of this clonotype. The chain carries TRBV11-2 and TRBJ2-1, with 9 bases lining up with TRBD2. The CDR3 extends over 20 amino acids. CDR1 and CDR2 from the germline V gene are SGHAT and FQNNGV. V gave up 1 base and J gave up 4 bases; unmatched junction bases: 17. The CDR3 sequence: CASSLGPSGDPPKVYNEQFF. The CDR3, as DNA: TGTGCCAGCAGCTTAGGCCCTAGCGGGGACCCTCCCAAGGTATACAATGAGCAGTTCTTC. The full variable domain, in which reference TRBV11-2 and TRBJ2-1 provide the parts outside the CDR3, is EAGVAQSPRYKIIEKRQSVAFWCNPISGHATLYWYQQILGQGPKLLIQFQNNGVVDDSQLPKDRFSAERLKGVDSTLKIQPAKLEDSAVYLCASSLGPSGDPPKVYNEQFFGPGTRLTVL.

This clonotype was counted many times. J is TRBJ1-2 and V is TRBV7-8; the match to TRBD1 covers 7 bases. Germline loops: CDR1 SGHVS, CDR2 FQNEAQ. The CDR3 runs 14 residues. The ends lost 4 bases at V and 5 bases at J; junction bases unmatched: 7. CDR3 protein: CASSSQGQRYGYTF. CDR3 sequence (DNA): TGTGCCAGCAGCTCTCAGGGACAGAGATATGGCTACACCTTC.

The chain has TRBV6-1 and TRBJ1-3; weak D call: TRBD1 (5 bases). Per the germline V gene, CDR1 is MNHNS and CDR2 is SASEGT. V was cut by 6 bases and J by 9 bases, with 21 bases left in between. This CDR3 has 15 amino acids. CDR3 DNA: TGTGCCAGCAGGCCTCGGCGAGGGGTGATCGGCACCATATATTTT. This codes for CASRPRRGVIGTIYF.

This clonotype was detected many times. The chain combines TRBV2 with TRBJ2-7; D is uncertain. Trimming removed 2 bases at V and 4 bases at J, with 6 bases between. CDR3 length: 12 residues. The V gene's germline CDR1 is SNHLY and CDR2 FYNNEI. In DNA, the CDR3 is TGTGCCAGCAGTGAATTGGAATACGAGCAGTACTTC. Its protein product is CASSELEYEQYF.

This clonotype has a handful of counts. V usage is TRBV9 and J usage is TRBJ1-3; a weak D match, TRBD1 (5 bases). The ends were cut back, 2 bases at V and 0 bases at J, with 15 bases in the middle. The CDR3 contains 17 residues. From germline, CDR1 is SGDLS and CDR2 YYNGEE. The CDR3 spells CASSVVDNFPSGNTIYF. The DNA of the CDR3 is TGTGCCAGCAGCGTGGTGGACAACTTCCCCTCTGGAAACACCATATATTTT.

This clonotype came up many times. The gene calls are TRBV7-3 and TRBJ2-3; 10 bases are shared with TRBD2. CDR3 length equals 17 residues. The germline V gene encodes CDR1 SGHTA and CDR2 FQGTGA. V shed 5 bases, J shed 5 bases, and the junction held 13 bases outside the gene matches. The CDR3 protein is CASSAETAGGPIDTQYF. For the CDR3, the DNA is TGTGCCAGCAGCGCCGAAACAGCGGGAGGGCCGATAGATACGCAGTATTTT.

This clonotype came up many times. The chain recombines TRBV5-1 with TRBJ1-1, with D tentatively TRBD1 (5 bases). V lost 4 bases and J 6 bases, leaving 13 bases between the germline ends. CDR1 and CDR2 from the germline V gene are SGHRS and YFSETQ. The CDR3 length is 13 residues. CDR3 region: CASSPRGTSEAFF. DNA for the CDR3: TGCGCCAGCAGCCCCAGAGGGACTTCTGAAGCTTTCTTT.

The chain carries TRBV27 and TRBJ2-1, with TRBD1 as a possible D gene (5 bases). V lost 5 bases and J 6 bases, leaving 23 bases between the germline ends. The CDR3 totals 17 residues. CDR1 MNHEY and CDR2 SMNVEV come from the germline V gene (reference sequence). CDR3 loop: CASSPRLRDRQINEQFF. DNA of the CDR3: TGTGCCAGCAGTCCCCGCCTGCGTGACCGACAGATCAATGAGCAGTTCTTC.

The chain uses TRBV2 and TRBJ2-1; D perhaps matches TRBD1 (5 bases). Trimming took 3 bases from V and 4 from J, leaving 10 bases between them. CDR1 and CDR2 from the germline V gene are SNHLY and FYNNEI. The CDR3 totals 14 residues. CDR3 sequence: CASSDGDRYNEQFF. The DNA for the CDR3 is TGTGCCAGCAGTGATGGCGACAGATACAATGAGCAGTTCTTC.

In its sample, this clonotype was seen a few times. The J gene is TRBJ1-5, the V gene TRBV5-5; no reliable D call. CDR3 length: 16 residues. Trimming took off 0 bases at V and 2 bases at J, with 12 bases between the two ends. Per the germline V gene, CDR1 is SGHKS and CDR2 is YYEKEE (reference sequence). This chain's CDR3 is CASSLGGSLGNQPQHF. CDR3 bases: TGTGCCAGCAGCTTGGGAGGCAGCCTAGGCAATCAGCCCCAGCATTTT.

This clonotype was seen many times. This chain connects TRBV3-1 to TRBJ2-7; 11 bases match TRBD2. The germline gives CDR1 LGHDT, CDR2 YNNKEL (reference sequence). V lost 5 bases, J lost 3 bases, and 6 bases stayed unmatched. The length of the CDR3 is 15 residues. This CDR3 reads CASSATSGSYYEQYF. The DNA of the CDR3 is TGTGCCAGCAGCGCCACTAGCGGGAGTTACTACGAGCAGTACTTC.

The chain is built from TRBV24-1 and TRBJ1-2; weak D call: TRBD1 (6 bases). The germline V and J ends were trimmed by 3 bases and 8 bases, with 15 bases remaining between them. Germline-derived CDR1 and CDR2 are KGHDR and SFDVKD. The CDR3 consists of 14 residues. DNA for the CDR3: TGTGCCACCAGTGATGACAGGCAGCTCGGCGGCTACACCTTC. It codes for CATSDDRQLGGYTF.

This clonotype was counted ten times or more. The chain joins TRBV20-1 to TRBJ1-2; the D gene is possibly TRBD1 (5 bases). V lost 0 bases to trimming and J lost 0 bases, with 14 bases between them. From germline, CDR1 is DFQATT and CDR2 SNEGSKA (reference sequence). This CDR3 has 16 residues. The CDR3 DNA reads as TGCAGTGCTAGAGACCATCCGGGACGGACTAACTATGGCTACACCTTC. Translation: CSARDHPGRTNYGYTF.

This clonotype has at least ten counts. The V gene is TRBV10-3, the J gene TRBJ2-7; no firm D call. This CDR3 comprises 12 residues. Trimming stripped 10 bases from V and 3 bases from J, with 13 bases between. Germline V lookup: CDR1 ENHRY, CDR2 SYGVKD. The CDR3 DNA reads TGTGCCACCAGACTCCCGAGCTACGAGCAGTACTTC. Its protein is CATRLPSYEQYF.

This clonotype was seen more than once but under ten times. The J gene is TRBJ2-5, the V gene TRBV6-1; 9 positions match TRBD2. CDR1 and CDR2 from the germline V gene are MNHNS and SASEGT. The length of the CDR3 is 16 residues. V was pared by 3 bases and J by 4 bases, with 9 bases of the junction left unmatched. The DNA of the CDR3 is TGTGCCAGCAGTGATGGGATAGCGGGAGTCAGAGAGACCCAGTACTTC. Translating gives CASSDGIAGVRETQYF.

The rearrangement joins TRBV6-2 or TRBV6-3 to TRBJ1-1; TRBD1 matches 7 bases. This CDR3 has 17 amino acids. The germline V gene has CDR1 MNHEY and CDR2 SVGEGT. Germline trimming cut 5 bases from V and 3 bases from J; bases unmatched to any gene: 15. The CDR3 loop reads CASSQNPTGRVYTEAFF. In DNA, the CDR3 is TGTGCCAGCAGTCAAAACCCGACAGGGAGGGTTTACACTGAAGCTTTCTTT.